Sample share makes the clone carrying this T cell receptor beta chain medium-sized. The source material, RNA transcripts, was used to amplify TCR beta CDR3 regions. A first-round RT-PCR of the TCR CDR3 used the HTBI primer set. TCRdb passed the multiplex PCR reads through MiXCR, listing each CDR3 protein once. The sample lists around 600,000 distinct CDR3 sequences, 45% occurring once. The sample originates from a study of T cells in Graves' hyperthyroidism and ophthalmopathy. The CDR3 has 15 amino acids. With 2 bases removed from V and 2 bases from J, the gap between germline ends came to 12 bases. The germline V gene has CDR1 ENHRY and CDR2 SYGVKD.

The receptor's source is an adult man with Graves' disease, either hyperthyroidism or ophthalmopathy (not recorded which). The sample was peripheral blood or thyroid tissue (not recorded which). The chain combines TRBV10-3 with TRBJ2-5; D gene unclear. CDR3 sequence (DNA): TGTGCCATCAGTGAGGGCTTCTCCGAGCAAGAGACCCAGTACTTC. Translation: CAISEGFSEQETQYF.